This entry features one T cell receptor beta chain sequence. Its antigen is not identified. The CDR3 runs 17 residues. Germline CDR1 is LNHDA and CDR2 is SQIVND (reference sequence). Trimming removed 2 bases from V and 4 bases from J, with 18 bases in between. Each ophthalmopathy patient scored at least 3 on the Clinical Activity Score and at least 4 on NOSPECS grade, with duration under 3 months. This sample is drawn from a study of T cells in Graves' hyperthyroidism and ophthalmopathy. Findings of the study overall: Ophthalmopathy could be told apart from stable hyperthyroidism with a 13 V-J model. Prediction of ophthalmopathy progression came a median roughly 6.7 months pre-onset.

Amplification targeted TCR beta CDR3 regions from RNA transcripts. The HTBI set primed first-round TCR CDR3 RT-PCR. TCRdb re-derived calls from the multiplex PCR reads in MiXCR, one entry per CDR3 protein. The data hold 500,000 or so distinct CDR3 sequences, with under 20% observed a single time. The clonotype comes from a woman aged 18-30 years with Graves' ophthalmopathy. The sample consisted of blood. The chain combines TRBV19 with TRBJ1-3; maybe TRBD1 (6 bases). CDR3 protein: CASSIRNPGVTGNTIYF. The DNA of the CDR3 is TGTGCCAGTAGTATACGAAATCCAGGGGTGACCGGAAACACCATATATTTT.